What follows describes a single T cell receptor beta chain. This entry comes from a study of blood T cell repertoires in COVID-19. Only in-frame clones appear in the TCRdb table, and some are missing; sequencing was by immunoSEQ multiplex PCR. Among fewer than 250,000 clones listed, just under 90% were seen once. The CDR3 sequence is 16 residues long. Looked up from germline, CDR1 is SGHNT and CDR2 is YENEEA. V was cut by 7 bases and J by 3 bases, with 19 bases left in between. The chain carries TRBV11-3 and TRBJ2-1; perhaps TRBD1 as D (6 bases). Input material: PBMCs or T cells enriched from blood (not recorded which). This TCR derives from a man aged 50 or older who had been exposed to COVID-19. CDR3 protein: CASTLRGGSNYNEQFF. In DNA form, the CDR3 reads TGTGCCAGCACGCTCCGAGGGGGATCTAACTACAATGAGCAGTTCTTC. The full variable domain, in which reference TRBV11-3 and TRBJ2-1 provide the parts outside the CDR3, is EAGVVQSPRYKIIEKKQPVAFWCNPISGHNTLYWYLQNLGQGPELLIRYENEEAVDDSQLPKDRFSAERLKGVDSTLKIQPAELGDSAVYLCASTLRGGSNYNEQFFGPGTRLTVL.